These T cell receptor beta chains were read from a single sample in a study of beta chain features in type 1 diabetes. Method: immunoSEQ multiplex PCR; TCRdb's copy keeps in-frame clones and lacks some. The sample carries about 59,000 clones, approximately 59% recorded once. Sequencing input: Tregs from blood. These receptors came from a woman between 18 and 29 years old in good health. The CDR3 runs from the conserved cysteine through the conserved F or W. D genes are given only for firm matches. The size entry is marked missing in some rows and otherwise reads once, few, many or a size class.

v_call: TRBV5-1; d_call: -; j_call: TRBJ2-2; clone_size: -; cdr3_aa: CASSLLTGELFF; cdr3_nt: TGCGCCAGCAGCTTGTTAACCGGGGAGCTGTTTTTT
v_call: TRBV5-1; d_call: -; j_call: TRBJ2-3; clone_size: -; cdr3_aa: CASSLDPGTDTQYF; cdr3_nt: TGCGCCAGCAGCTTGGATCCAGGGACAGATACGCAGTATTTT
v_call: TRBV30; d_call: -; j_call: TRBJ1-6; clone_size: -; cdr3_aa: CAWSLNNSPLHF; cdr3_nt: TGTGCCTGGAGTTTAAATAATTCACCCCTCCACTTT
v_call: TRBV10-3; d_call: -; j_call: TRBJ1-6; clone_size: once; cdr3_aa: CATRRDSYNSPLHF; cdr3_nt: TGTGCCACAAGAAGAGATTCCTATAATTCACCCCTCCACTTT
v_call: TRBV4-3; d_call: TRBD1; j_call: TRBJ1-2; clone_size: -; cdr3_aa: CASSQEPGQYNGYTF; cdr3_nt: TGCGCCAGCAGCCAAGAACCGGGACAGTATAATGGCTACACCTTC
v_call: TRBV18; d_call: TRBD1; j_call: TRBJ1-1; clone_size: -; cdr3_aa: CASSPSTGGAVDTEAFF; cdr3_nt: TGTGCCAGCTCACCAAGTACAGGGGGAGCGGTGGACACTGAAGCTTTCTTT
v_call: TRBV29-1; d_call: TRBD1; j_call: TRBJ1-5; clone_size: -; cdr3_aa: CSVGTGNQPQHF; cdr3_nt: TGCAGCGTTGGGACAGGGAATCAGCCCCAGCATTTT
v_call: TRBV6-5; d_call: -; j_call: TRBJ1-2; clone_size: -; cdr3_aa: CASSPSLTRLGGYTF; cdr3_nt: TGTGCCAGCAGTCCCTCCCTAACCAGGCTTGGCGGCTACACCTTC
v_call: TRBV2; d_call: -; j_call: TRBJ2-2; clone_size: -; cdr3_aa: CASSEALGRGRTGELFF; cdr3_nt: TGTGCCAGCAGTGAAGCGCTTGGCAGGGGGAGGACCGGGGAGCTGTTTTTT
v_call: TRBV7-9; d_call: TRBD1; j_call: TRBJ2-3; clone_size: -; cdr3_aa: CASSRDRGWDTQYF; cdr3_nt: TGTGCCAGCAGCCGGGACAGGGGTTGGGATACGCAGTATTTT
v_call: TRBV10-3; d_call: -; j_call: TRBJ2-3; clone_size: many; cdr3_aa: CAISESALPESMQYF; cdr3_nt: TGTGCCATCAGTGAGTCGGCGTTGCCGGAGAGTATGCAGTATTTT
v_call: TRBV12-5; d_call: TRBD1; j_call: TRBJ2-2; clone_size: -; cdr3_aa: CASGLAKPQGDDTGELFF; cdr3_nt: TGTGCTAGTGGTTTGGCTAAGCCACAGGGGGATGACACCGGGGAGCTGTTTTTT
v_call: TRBV13; d_call: TRBD2; j_call: TRBJ2-1; clone_size: once; cdr3_aa: CASSPGLAGEVFF; cdr3_nt: TGTGCCAGCAGCCCCGGACTAGCGGGGGAAGTGTTCTTC
v_call: TRBV6-5; d_call: TRBD2; j_call: TRBJ2-6; clone_size: -; cdr3_aa: CASSYWEGSGANVLTF; cdr3_nt: TGTGCCAGCAGTTACTGGGAGGGCTCTGGGGCCAACGTCCTGACTTTC
v_call: TRBV7-3; d_call: -; j_call: TRBJ2-6; clone_size: few; cdr3_aa: CASSPVRGANVLTF; cdr3_nt: TGTGCCAGCAGCCCGGTGAGGGGGGCCAACGTCCTGACTTTC
v_call: TRBV2; d_call: TRBD2; j_call: TRBJ2-3; clone_size: -; cdr3_aa: CAISYRGADTQYF; cdr3_nt: TGTGCCATATCTTACCGGGGGGCAGATACGCAGTATTTT
v_call: TRBV10-3; d_call: TRBD2; j_call: TRBJ2-7; clone_size: -; cdr3_aa: CAIGGESEGYEQYF; cdr3_nt: TGTGCCATCGGGGGGGAGAGTGAGGGTTACGAGCAGTACTTC
v_call: TRBV5-4; d_call: TRBD2; j_call: TRBJ2-7; clone_size: -; cdr3_aa: CASSLEVAGGNDEQYF; cdr3_nt: TGTGCCAGCAGCTTGGAGGTAGCGGGGGGAAACGACGAGCAGTACTTC
v_call: TRBV19; d_call: TRBD1; j_call: TRBJ1-5; clone_size: -; cdr3_aa: CASSIEDRANQPQHF; cdr3_nt: TGTGCCAGTAGTATTGAGGACAGGGCAAATCAGCCCCAGCATTTT
v_call: TRBV10-3; d_call: -; j_call: TRBJ2-7; clone_size: once; cdr3_aa: CAISARDNLYEQYF; cdr3_nt: TGTGCCATCAGTGCACGTGACAACCTCTACGAGCAGTACTTC
v_call: TRBV18; d_call: -; j_call: TRBJ1-1; clone_size: few; cdr3_aa: CASSPSVNTEAFF; cdr3_nt: TGTGCCAGCTCACCATCCGTTAACACTGAAGCTTTCTTT
v_call: TRBV10-3; d_call: TRBD1; j_call: TRBJ2-1; clone_size: -; cdr3_aa: CAITTTGGDEQFF; cdr3_nt: TGTGCCATCACCACGACAGGGGGCGATGAGCAGTTCTTC
v_call: TRBV5-5; d_call: TRBD1; j_call: TRBJ2-7; clone_size: -; cdr3_aa: CASSHEGQGAHEQYF; cdr3_nt: TGTGCCAGCAGCCATGAAGGGCAGGGGGCCCACGAGCAGTACTTC
v_call: TRBV7-9; d_call: TRBD1; j_call: TRBJ1-1; clone_size: -; cdr3_aa: CASLQGAGTEAFF; cdr3_nt: TGTGCCAGCCTTCAGGGGGCAGGCACTGAAGCTTTCTTT
v_call: TRBV18; d_call: TRBD1; j_call: TRBJ1-5; clone_size: -; cdr3_aa: CASSRDRVNQPQHF; cdr3_nt: TGTGCCAGCTCACGGGACAGGGTCAATCAGCCCCAGCATTTT
v_call: TRBV18; d_call: TRBD2; j_call: TRBJ2-3; clone_size: -; cdr3_aa: CASSPWGGGTDTQYF; cdr3_nt: TGTGCCAGCTCACCATGGGGAGGGGGCACAGATACGCAGTATTTT
v_call: TRBV6-5; d_call: -; j_call: TRBJ2-7; clone_size: -; cdr3_aa: CASTVQGTYEQYF; cdr3_nt: TGTGCCAGCACTGTACAGGGAACCTACGAGCAGTACTTC
v_call: TRBV6-5; d_call: -; j_call: TRBJ2-3; clone_size: -; cdr3_aa: CASSPDLDTQYF; cdr3_nt: TGTGCCAGCAGCCCCGACTTAGATACGCAGTATTTT
v_call: TRBV9; d_call: -; j_call: TRBJ2-3; clone_size: -; cdr3_aa: CASSAPLQGTDADTQYF; cdr3_nt: TGTGCCAGCAGCGCCCCGCTCCAGGGAACGGACGCAGATACGCAGTATTTT
v_call: TRBV7-2; d_call: -; j_call: TRBJ2-3; clone_size: -; cdr3_aa: CASSLGGAQYF; cdr3_nt: TGTGCCAGCAGCTTAGGAGGCGCGCAGTATTTT
v_call: TRBV4-1; d_call: TRBD2; j_call: TRBJ2-1; clone_size: -; cdr3_aa: CASSQADDLAGEDEQFF; cdr3_nt: TGCGCCAGCAGCCAAGCCGACGACTTAGCGGGAGAAGATGAGCAGTTCTTC
v_call: TRBV5-1; d_call: -; j_call: TRBJ2-3; clone_size: few; cdr3_aa: CASSLERGTDTQYF; cdr3_nt: TGCGCCAGCAGCTTGGAGCGGGGCACAGATACGCAGTATTTT
v_call: TRBV2; d_call: TRBD1; j_call: TRBJ1-1; clone_size: -; cdr3_aa: CASSRDRLNTEAFF; cdr3_nt: TGTGCCAGCAGCCGGGACAGGCTGAACACTGAAGCTTTCTTT
v_call: TRBV27; d_call: -; j_call: TRBJ2-1; clone_size: -; cdr3_aa: CASSLSSGSWWANEQFF; cdr3_nt: TGTGCCAGCAGTTTATCCAGTGGCTCGTGGTGGGCTAATGAGCAGTTCTTC